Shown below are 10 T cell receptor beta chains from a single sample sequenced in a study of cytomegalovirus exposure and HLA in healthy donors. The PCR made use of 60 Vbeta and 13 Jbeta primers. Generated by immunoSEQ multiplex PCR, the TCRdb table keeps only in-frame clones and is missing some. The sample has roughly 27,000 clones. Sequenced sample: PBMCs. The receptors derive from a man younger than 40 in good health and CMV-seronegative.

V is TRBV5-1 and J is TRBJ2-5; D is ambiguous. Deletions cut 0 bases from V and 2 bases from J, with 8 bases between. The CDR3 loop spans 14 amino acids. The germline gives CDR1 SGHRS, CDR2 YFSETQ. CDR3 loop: CASSLDSLQETQYF. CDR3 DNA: TGCGCCAGCAGCTTGGACAGTCTACAAGAGACCCAGTACTTC.

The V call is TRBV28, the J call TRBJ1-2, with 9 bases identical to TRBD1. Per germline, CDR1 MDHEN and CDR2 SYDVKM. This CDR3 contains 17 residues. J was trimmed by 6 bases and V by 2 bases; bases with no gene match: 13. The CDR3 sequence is CASSLPPGQGGVHGYTF. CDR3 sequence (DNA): TGTGCCAGCAGTTTACCACCGGGACAGGGAGGAGTCCATGGCTACACCTTC.

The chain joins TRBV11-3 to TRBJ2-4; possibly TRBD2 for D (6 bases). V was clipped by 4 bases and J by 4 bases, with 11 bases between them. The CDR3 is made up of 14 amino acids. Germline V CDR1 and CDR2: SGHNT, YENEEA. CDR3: CASSSRDGKNIQYF. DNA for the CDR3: TGTGCCAGCAGCTCGCGGGACGGGAAAAACATTCAGTACTTC.

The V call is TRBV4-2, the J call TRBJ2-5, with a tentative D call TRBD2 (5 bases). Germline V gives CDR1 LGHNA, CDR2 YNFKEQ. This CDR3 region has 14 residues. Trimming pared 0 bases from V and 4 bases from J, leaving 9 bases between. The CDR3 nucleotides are TGTGCCAGCAGCCAAGACGGGGAGTTAGAGACCCAGTACTTC. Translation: CASSQDGELETQYF.

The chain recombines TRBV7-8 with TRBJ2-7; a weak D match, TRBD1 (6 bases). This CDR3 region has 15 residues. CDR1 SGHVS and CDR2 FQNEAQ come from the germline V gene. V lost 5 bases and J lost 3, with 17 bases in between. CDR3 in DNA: TGTGCCAGCAGCGCCCACAGGGTTATAAGCTACGAGCAGTACTTC. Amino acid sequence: CASSAHRVISYEQYF.

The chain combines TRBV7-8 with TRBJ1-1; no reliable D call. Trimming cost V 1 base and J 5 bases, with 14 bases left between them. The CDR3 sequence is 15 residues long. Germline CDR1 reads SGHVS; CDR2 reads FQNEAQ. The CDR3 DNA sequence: TGTGCCAGCAGCTTAGTGCGCTTCCCGAAGACTGAAGCTTTCTTT. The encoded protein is CASSLVRFPKTEAFF.

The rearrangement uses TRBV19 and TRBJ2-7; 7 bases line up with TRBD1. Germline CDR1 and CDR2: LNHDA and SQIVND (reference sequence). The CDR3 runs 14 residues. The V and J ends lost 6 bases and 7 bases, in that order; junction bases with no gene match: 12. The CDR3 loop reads CASSRQGELWEQYF. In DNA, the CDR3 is TGTGCCAGTAGCCGACAGGGAGAACTATGGGAGCAGTACTTC.

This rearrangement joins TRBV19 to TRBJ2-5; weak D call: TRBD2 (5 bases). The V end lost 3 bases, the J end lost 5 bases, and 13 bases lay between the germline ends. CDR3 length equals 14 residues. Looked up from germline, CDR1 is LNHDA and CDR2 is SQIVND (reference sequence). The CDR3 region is CASSIFSGKETQYF. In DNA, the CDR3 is TGTGCCAGTAGTATTTTCAGCGGAAAGGAGACCCAGTACTTC.

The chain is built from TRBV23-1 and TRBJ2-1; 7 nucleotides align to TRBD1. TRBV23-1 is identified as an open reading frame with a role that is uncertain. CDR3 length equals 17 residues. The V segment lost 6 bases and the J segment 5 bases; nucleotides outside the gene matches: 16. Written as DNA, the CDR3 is TGCGCCAGCAGACCGACAGGGACCAACCGTCTCCACAATGAGCAGTTCTTC. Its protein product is CASRPTGTNRLHNEQFF.

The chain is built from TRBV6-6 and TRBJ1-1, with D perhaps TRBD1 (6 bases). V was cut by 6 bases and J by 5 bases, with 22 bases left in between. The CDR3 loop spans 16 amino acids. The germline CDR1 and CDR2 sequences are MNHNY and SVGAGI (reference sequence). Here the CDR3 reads CASSHRARAAETEAFF. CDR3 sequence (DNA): TGTGCCAGCAGCCACAGGGCCCGGGCAGCGGAAACTGAAGCTTTCTTT.